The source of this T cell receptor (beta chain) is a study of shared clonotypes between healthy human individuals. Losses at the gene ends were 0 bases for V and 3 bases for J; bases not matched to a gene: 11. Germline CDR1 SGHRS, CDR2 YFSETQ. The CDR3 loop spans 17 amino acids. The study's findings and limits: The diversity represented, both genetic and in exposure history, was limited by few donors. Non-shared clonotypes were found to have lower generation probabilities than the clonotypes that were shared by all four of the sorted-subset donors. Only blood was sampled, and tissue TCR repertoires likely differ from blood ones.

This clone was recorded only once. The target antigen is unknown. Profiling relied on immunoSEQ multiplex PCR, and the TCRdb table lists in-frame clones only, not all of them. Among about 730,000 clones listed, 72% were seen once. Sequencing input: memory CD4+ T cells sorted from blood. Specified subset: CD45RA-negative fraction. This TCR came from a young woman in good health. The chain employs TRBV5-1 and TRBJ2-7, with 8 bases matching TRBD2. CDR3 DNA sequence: TGCGCCAGCAGCTTGGCCTTGGGGACGGGAGGGGACTACGAGCAGTACTTC. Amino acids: CASSLALGTGGDYEQYF.